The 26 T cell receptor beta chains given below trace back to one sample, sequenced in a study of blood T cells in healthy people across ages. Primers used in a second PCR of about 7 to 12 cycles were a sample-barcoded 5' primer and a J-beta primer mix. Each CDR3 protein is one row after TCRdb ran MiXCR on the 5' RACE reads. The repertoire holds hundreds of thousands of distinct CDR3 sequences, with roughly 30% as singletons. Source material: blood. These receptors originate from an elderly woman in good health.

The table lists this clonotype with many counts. The CDR3, as DNA: TGTGCCAGCAGCGTAGGGCCGGGGCCGGGAGGTGAGCAGTTCTTC. It translates to CASSVGPGPGGEQFF. This chain links TRBV9 with TRBJ2-1, with 7 bases that match TRBD2. The CDR3 is 15 residues long. Germline CDR1 reads SGDLS; CDR2 reads YYNGEE. V dropped 0 bases and J dropped 9; count of bases not matched to a gene: 9.

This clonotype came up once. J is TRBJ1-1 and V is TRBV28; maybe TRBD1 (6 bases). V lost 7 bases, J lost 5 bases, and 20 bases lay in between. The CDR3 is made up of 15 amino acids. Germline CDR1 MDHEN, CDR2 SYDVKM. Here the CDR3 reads CASMDSRSARTEAFF. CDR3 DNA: TGTGCCAGCATGGACAGTCGGTCGGCGAGAACTGAAGCTTTCTTT. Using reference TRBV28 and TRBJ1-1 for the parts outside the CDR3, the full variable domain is DVKVTQSSRYLVKRTGEKVFLECVQDMDHENMFWYRQDPGLGLRLIYFSYDVKMKEKGDIPEGYSVSREKKERFSLILESASTNQTSMYLCASMDSRSARTEAFFGQGTRLTVV.

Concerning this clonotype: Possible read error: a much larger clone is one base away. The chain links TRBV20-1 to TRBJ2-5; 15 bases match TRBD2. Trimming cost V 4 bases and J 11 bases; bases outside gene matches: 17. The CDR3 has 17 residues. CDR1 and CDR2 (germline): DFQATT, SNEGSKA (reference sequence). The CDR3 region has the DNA TGCAGTGCTACTCTTACCTTGGGACTAGCGGGGGGCAATGAGCAGTACTTC. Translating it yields CSATLTLGLAGGNEQYF.

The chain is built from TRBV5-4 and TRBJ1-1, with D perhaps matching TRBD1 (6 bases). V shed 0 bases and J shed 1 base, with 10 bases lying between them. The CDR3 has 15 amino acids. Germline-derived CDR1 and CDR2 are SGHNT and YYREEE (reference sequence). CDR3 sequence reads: CASSLARGRNTEAFF. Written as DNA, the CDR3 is TGTGCCAGCAGCTTGGCCAGGGGACGGAACACTGAAGCTTTCTTT.

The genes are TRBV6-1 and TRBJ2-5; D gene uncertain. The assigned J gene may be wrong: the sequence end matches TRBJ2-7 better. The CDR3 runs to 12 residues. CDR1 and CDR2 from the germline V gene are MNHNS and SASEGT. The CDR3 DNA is TGTGCCAGCAGTGAGTGGCCTCTCGAGCAGTACTTC. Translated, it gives CASSEWPLEQYF.

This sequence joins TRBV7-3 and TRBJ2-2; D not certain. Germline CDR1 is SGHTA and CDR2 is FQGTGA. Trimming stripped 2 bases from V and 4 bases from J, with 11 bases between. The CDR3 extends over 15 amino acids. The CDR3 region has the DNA TGTGCCAGCAGCTTATACAGAGGAGCCACCGGGGAGCTGTTTTTT. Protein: CASSLYRGATGELFF.

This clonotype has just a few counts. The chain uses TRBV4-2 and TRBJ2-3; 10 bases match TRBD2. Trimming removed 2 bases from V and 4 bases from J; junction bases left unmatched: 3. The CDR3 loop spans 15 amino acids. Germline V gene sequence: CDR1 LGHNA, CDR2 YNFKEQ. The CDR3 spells CASSQSGGAPDTQYF. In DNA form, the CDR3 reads TGTGCCAGCAGCCAAAGCGGGGGGGCCCCAGATACGCAGTATTTT.

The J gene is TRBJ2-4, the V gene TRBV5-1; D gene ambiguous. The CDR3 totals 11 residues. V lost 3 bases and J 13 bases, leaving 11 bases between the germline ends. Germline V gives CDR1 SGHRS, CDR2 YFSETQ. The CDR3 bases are TGCGCCAGCAGCTCCCTAACGGAGCAGTACTTC. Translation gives CASSSLTEQYF.

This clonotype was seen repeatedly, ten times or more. CDR3 sequence: CASSSPGRSYNEQFF. The CDR3 DNA sequence: TGTGCCAGCAGCTCCCCGGGCCGCTCCTACAATGAGCAGTTCTTC. The chain recombines TRBV7-2 with TRBJ2-1; D is ambiguous. V lost 4 bases to trimming and J lost 0 bases, with 10 bases between them. Germline CDR1 SGHTA, CDR2 FQGNSA. The CDR3 covers 15 residues.

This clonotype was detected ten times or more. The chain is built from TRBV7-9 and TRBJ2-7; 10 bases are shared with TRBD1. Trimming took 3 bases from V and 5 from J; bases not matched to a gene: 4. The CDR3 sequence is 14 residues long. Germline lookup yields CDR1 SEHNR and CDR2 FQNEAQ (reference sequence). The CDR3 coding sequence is TGTGCCAGCAGCTTGACAGGGGGCTTGAACGAGCAGTACTTC. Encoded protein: CASSLTGGLNEQYF.

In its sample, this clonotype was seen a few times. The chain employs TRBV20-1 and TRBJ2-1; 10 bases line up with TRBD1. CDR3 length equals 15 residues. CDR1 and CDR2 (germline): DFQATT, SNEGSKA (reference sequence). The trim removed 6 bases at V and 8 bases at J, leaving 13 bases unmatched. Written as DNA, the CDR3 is TGCAGTGCCGTAGATTCGGACAGGGGGATCGATGAGCAGTTCTTC. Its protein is CSAVDSDRGIDEQFF.

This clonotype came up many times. The CDR3 is CASSQAPGENEKLFF. The CDR3 DNA reads TGTGCCAGCAGCCAAGCACCAGGTGAAAATGAAAAACTGTTTTTT. The chain joins TRBV4-2 to TRBJ1-4, with D unclear. Per the germline V gene, CDR1 is LGHNA and CDR2 is YNFKEQ. The CDR3 contains 15 residues. Trimming removed 1 base at V and 5 bases at J, with 11 bases between.

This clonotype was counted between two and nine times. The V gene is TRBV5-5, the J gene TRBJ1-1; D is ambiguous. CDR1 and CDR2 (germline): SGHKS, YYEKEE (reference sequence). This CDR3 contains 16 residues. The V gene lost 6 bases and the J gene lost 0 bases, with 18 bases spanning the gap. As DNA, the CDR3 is TGTGCCAGCATACTCCAACATACCCTCATGAACACTGAAGCTTTCTTT. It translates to CASILQHTLMNTEAFF.

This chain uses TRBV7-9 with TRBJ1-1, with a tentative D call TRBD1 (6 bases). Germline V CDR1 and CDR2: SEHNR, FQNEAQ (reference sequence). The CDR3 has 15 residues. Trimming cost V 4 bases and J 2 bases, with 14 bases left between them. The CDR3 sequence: CASSSPRGANTEAFF. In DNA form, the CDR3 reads TGTGCCAGCAGCTCCCCTCGGGGGGCTAACACTGAAGCTTTCTTT.

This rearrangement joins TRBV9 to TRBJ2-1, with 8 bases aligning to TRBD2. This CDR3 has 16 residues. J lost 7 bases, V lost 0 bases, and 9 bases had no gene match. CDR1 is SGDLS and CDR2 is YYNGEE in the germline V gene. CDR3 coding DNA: TGTGCCAGCAGCGTAGAGTCGCGGGGGGTACATAATGAGCAGTTCTTC. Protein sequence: CASSVESRGVHNEQFF. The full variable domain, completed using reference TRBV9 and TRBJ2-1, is DSGVTQTPKHLITATGQRVTLRCSPRSGDLSVYWYQQSLDQGLQFLIQYYNGEERAKGNILERFSAQQFPDLHSELNLSSLELGDSALYFCASSVESRGVHNEQFFGPGTRLTVL.

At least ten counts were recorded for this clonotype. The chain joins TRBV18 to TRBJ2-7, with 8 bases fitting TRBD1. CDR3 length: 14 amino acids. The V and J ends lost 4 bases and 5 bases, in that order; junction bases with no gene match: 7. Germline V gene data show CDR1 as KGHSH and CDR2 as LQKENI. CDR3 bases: TGTGCCAGCTCACTAGGACAGGGTATCCACGAGCAGTACTTC. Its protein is CASSLGQGIHEQYF.

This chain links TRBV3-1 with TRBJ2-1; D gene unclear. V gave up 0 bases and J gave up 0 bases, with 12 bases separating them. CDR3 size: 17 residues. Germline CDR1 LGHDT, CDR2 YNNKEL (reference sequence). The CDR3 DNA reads TGTGCCAGCAGCCAAGAATGGGGTTATCGCTCCTACAATGAGCAGTTCTTC. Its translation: CASSQEWGYRSYNEQFF.

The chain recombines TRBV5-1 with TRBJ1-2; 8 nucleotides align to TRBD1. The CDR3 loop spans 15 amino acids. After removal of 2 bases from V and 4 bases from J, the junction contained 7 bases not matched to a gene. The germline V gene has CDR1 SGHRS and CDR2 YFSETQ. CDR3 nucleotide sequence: TGCGCCAGCAGCTTCCGGGACAGGCTTCGCTATGGCTACACCTTC. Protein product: CASSFRDRLRYGYTF.

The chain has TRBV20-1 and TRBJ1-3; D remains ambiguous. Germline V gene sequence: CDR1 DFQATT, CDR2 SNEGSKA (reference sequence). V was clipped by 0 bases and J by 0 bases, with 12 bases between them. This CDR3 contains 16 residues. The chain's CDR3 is CSARDSDPSSGNTIYF. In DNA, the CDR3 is TGCAGTGCTAGAGACTCGGACCCGAGCTCTGGAAACACCATATATTTT.

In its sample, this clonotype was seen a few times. The CDR3 reads CASRLKQNTEAFF. The CDR3 nucleotides are TGTGCCAGCAGACTTAAGCAGAACACTGAAGCTTTCTTT. This chain connects TRBV12-3 or TRBV12-4 to TRBJ1-1; D is unresolved. V shed 6 bases and J shed 1 base, with 9 bases lying between them. CDR3 size: 13 residues.

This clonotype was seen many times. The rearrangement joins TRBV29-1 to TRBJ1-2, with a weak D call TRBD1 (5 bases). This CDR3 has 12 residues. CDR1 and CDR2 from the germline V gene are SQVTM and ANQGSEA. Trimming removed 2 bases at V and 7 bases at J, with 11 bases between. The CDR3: CSVERWDGGYTF. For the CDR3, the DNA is TGCAGCGTTGAAAGGTGGGACGGTGGCTACACCTTC. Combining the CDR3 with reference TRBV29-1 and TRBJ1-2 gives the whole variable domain SAVISQKPSRDICQRGTSLTIQCQVDSQVTMMFWYRQQPGQSLTLIATANQGSEATYESGFVIDKFPISRPNLTFSTLTVSNMSPEDSSIYLCSVERWDGGYTFGSGTRLTVV.

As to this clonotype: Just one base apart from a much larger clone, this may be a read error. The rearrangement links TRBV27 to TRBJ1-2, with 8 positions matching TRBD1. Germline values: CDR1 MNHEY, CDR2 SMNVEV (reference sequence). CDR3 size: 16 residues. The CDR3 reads CASSGTGQDLNHGYTF. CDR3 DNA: TGTGCCAGCAGTGGAACGGGACAGGACCTTAACCATGGCTACACCTTC.

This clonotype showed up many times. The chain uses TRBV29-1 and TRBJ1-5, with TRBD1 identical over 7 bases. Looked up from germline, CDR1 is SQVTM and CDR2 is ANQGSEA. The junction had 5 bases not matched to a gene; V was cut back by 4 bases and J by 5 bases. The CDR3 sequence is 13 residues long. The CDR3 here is CSVGDRDHQPQHF. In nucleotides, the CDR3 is TGCAGCGTTGGCGACAGGGACCATCAGCCCCAGCATTTT.

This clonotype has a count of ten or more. This CDR3 is CASSPRDRGHNEQFF. CDR3 DNA sequence: TGTGCCAGCAGCCCCCGGGACAGGGGGCACAATGAGCAGTTCTTC. V and J are TRBV7-7 and TRBJ2-1; 12 bases match TRBD1. The germline CDR1 and CDR2 sequences are SSHAT and FNYEAQ (reference sequence). The trim removed 5 bases at V and 5 bases at J, leaving 4 bases unmatched. CDR3 length equals 15 residues.

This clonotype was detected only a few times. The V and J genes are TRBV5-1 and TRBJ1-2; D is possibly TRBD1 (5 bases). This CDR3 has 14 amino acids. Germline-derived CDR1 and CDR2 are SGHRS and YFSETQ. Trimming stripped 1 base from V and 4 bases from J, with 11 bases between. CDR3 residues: CASSLSREGYGYTF. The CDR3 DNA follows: TGCGCCAGCAGCTTGAGCAGGGAGGGCTATGGCTACACCTTC.

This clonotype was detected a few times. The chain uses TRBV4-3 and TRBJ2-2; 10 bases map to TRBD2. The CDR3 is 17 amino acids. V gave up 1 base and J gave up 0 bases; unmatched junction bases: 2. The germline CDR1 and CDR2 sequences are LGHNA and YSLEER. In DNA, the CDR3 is TGCGCCAGCAGCCAAGGTGGACTAGCGGCGAACACCGGGGAGCTGTTTTTT. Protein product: CASSQGGLAANTGELFF.